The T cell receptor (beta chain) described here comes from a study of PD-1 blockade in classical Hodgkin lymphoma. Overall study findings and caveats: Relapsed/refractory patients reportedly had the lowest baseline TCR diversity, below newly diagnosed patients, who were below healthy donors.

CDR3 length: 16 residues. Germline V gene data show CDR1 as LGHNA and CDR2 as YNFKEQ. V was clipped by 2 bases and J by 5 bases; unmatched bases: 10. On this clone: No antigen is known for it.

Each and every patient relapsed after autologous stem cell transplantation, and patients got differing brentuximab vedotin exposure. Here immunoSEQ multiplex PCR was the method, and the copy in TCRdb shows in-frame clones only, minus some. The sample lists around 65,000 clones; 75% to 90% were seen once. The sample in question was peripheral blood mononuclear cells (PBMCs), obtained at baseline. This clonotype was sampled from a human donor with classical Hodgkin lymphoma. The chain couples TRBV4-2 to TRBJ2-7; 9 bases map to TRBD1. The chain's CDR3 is CASSQRTGTGYHEQYF. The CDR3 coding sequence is TGTGCCAGCAGCCAAAGAACCGGGACAGGGTATCACGAGCAGTACTTC.